The entry that follows covers one TCR beta chain sequence. This sample stems from a study of blood T cell repertoires in COVID-19. Study summary: The study drew acute and convalescent COVID-19 samples from the United States, Italy and Spain. From T cells, B-cell-depleted T cells, or PBMCs came the material, which was cDNA or gDNA.

Trimming stripped 2 bases from V and 2 bases from J, with 9 bases between. The length of the CDR3 is 14 residues. Germline lookup yields CDR1 MNHNY and CDR2 SVGAGI (reference sequence). Methods used by the authors: Reference gene primer amplification in the assay estimated nucleated cell counts. TCRdb keeps only in-frame clones here, not all; method: immunoSEQ multiplex PCR. That table furnishes V, J and clone size, whereas the DNA furnished D and trimming. The repertoire includes 9,500 to 11,000 clones, roughly 80% of them detected once, and 7% to 8% sits in the top ten. The origin of this receptor is a man in his sixties or seventies with active COVID-19. Sequencing was performed on peripheral blood. The chain uses TRBV6-6 and TRBJ1-2; D may be TRBD1 (6 bases). The CDR3 nucleotides read TGTGCCAGCAGTTACCCAGGACAGAACTATGGCTACACCTTC. Amino acid sequence: CASSYPGQNYGYTF.